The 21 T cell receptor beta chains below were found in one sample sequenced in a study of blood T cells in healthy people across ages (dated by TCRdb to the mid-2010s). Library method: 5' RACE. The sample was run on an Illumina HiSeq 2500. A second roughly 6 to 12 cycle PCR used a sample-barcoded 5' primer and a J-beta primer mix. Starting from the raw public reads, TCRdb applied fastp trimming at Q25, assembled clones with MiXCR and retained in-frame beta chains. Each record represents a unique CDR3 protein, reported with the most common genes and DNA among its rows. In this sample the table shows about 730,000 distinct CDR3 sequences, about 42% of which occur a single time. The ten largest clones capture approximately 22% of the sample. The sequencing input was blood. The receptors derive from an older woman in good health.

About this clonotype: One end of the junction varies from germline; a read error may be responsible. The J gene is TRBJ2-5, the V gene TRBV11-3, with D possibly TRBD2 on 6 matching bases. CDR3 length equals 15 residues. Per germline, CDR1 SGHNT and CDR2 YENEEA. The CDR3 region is CASNLMGGPQETQYF. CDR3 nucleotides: TGTGCCAGCAACTTAATGGGGGGACCCCAAGAGACCCAGTACTTC.

Written as DNA, the CDR3 is TGTGCCAGCAGTCTTGACAGTGCCTCTCACTACGAGCAGTACTTC. This sequence encodes CASSLDSASHYEQYF. The chain uses TRBV2 and TRBJ2-7; D perhaps matches TRBD1 (5 bases). Trimming took 5 bases from V and 3 from J, leaving 17 bases between them. This CDR3 is 15 amino acids long. Germline values: CDR1 SNHLY, CDR2 FYNNEI.

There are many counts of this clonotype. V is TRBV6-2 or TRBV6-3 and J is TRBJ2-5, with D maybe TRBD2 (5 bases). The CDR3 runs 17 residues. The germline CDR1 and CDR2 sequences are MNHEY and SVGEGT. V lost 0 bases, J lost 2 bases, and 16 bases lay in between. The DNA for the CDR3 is TGTGCCAGCAGTTACTCGGACTTCTCTCCCCATCAAGAGACCCAGTACTTC. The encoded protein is CASSYSDFSPHQETQYF.

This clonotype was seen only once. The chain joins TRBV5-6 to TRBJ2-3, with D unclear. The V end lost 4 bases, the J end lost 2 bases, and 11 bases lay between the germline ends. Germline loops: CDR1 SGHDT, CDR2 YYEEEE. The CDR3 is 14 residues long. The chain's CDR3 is CASSTPGHTDTQYF. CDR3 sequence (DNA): TGTGCCAGCAGCACCCCCGGGCACACAGATACGCAGTATTTT.

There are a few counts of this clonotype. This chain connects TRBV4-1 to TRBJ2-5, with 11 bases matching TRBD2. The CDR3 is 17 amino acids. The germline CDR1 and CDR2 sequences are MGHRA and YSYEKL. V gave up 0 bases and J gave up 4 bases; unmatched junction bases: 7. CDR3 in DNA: TGCGCCAGCAGCCAAGACCCCCAGACTAGCGGGGTAGAGACCCAGTACTTC. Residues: CASSQDPQTSGVETQYF.

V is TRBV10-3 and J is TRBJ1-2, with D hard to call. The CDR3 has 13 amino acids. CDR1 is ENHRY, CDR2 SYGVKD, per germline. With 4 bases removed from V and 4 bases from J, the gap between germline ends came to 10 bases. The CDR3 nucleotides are TGTGCCATCAGTGGATCGACGGGCTATGGCTACACCTTC. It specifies CAISGSTGYGYTF.

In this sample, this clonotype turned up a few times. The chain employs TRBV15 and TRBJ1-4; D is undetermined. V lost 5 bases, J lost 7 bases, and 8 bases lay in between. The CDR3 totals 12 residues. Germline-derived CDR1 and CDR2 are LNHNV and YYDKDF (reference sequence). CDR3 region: CATSGESEKLFF. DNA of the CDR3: TGTGCCACCAGCGGGGAAAGTGAAAAACTGTTTTTT.

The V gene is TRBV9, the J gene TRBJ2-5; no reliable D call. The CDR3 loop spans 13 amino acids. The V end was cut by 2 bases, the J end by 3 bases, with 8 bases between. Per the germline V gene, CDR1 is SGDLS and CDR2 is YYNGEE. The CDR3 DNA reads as TGTGCCAGCAGCGTTGCCCCCAAAGAGACCCAGTACTTC. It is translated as CASSVAPKETQYF.

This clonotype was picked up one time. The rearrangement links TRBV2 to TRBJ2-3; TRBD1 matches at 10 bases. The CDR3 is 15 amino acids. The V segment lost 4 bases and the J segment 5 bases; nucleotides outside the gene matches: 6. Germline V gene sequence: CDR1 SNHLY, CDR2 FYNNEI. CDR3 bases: TGTGCCAGCAGTGGACAGGGGGCCCCTCGAGATACGCAGTATTTT. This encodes CASSGQGAPRDTQYF. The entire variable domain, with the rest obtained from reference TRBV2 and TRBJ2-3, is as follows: EPEVTQTPSHQVTQMGQEVILRCVPISNHLYFYWYRQILGQKVEFLVSFYNNEISEKSEIFDDQFSVERPDGSNFTLKIRSTKLEDSAMYFCASSGQGAPRDTQYFGPGTRLTVL.

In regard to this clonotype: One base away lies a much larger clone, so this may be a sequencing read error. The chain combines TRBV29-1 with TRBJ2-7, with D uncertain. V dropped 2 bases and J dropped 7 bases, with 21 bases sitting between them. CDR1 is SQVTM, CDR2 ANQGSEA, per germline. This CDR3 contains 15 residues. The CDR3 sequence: CSVESPVGSYNEQYF. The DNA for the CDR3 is TGCAGCGTTGAATCCCCGGTTGGCTCCTACAATGAGCAGTACTTC.

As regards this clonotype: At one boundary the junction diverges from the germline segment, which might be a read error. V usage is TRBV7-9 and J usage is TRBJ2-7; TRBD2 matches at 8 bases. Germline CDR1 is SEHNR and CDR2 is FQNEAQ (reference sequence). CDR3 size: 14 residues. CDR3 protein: CASRSSGFSCEQYF. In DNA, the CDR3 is TGTGCCAGCAGATCTAGCGGGTTCTCCTGCGAGCAGTACTTC.

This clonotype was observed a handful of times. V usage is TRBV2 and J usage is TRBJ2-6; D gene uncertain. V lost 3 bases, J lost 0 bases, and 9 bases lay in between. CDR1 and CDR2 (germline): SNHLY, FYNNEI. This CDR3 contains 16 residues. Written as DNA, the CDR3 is TGTGCCAGCAGTGAGGGCAGGAACTCTGGGGCCAACGTCCTGACTTTC. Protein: CASSEGRNSGANVLTF.

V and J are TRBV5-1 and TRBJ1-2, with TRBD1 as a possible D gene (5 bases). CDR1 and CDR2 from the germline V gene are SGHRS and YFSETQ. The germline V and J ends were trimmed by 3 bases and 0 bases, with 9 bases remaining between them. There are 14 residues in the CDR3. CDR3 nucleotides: TGCGCCAGCAGCTCCAGGGTCTCTAACTATGGCTACACCTTC. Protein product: CASSSRVSNYGYTF.

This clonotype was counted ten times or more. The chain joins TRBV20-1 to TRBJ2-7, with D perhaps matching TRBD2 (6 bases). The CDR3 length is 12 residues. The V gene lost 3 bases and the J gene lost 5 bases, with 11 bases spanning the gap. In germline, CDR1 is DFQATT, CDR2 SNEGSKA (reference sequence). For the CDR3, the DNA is TGCAGTGCTAGTCGGGAGAACGACGAGCAGTACTTC. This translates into CSASRENDEQYF.

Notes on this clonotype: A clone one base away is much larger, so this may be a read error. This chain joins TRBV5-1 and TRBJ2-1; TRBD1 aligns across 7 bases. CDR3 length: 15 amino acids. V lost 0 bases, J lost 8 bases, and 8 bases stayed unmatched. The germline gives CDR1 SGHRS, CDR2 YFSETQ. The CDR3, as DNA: TGCGCCAGCAGCTTGGAGCAGGGGGATTACGATGAGCAGTTCTTC. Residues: CASSLEQGDYDEQFF.

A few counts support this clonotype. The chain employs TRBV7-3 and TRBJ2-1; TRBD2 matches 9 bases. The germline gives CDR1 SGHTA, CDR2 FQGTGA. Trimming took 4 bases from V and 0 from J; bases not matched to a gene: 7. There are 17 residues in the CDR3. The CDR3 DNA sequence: TGTGCCAGCAGCTCTCCGGGTAGCGGGAGCTCCTACAATGAGCAGTTCTTC. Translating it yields CASSSPGSGSSYNEQFF.

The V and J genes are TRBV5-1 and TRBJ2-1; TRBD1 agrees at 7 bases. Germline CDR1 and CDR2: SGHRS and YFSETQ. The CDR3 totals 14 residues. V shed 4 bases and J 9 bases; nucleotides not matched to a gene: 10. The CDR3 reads CASSVFDRDGEQFF. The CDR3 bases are TGCGCCAGCAGCGTGTTTGACAGGGATGGTGAGCAGTTCTTC.

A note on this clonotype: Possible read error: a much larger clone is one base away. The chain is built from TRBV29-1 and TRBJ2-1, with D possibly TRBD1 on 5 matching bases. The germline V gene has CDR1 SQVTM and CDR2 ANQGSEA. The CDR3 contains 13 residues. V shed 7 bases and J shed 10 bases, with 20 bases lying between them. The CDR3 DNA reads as TGCAGCGCCAGGGTTGCCGGGTACTACGAGCAGTTCTTC. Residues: CSARVAGYYEQFF.

The CDR3 bases are TGTGCCAGCAAAAGGGGAGCGACCGGGGAGCTGTTTTTT. Translating gives CASKRGATGELFF. This chain connects TRBV6-5 to TRBJ2-2; D may be TRBD1 or TRBD2 (5 bases each). The germline V gene has CDR1 MNHEY and CDR2 SVGAGI. V was cut by 7 bases and J by 5 bases, with 11 bases left in between. This CDR3 comprises 13 residues.

This CDR3 is CAISAQGGTALNEQYF. The CDR3, as DNA: TGTGCCATCAGTGCCCAGGGCGGGACCGCCCTCAATGAGCAGTACTTC. V and J are TRBV10-3 and TRBJ2-7, with D possibly matching TRBD2 (6 bases). The germline gives CDR1 ENHRY, CDR2 SYGVKD. V gave up 4 bases and J gave up 7 bases, with 23 bases separating them. This CDR3 is built from 16 residues.

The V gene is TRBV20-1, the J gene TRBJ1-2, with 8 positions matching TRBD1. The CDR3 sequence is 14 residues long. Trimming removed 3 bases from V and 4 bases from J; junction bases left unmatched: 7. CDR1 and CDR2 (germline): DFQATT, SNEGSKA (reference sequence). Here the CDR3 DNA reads TGCAGTGCTAGCAGAGGGACAGGCGTCTATGGCTACACCTTC. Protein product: CSASRGTGVYGYTF.